Below are 16 T cell receptor beta chains sequenced from a single sample in a study of blood T cell repertoires in COVID-19. Data came from immunoSEQ multiplex PCR; TCRdb stores just in-frame clones and leaves some out. Of around 140,000 clones listed, 82% are singletons. Input material: peripheral blood. These receptors came from a human donor with acute or convalescent COVID-19. The donor label of this sample is uncertain.

V gene TRBV15 combines with J gene TRBJ1-1; unclear D gene. The CDR3 totals 12 residues. The germline V gene has CDR1 LNHNV and CDR2 YYDKDF (reference sequence). Trimming shortened V by 5 bases and J by 3 bases, and 7 bases separated the two germline ends. CDR3 in amino acids: CATSPVYTEAFF. The CDR3 bases are TGTGCCACCAGCCCGGTATACACTGAAGCTTTCTTT.

The CDR3 sequence is CASSEQGQTHWGYTF. The CDR3 region has the DNA TGTGCCAGCAGTGAGCAAGGACAGACCCACTGGGGCTACACCTTC. This chain connects TRBV6-1 to TRBJ1-2; D may be TRBD1 (6 bases). The CDR3 is 15 residues long. CDR1 and CDR2 (germline): MNHNS, SASEGT. V gave up 3 bases and J gave up 8 bases, with 19 bases separating them.

The chain is built from TRBV4-2 and TRBJ2-3; 8 bases agree with TRBD2. CDR3 length equals 18 residues. Trimming took 0 bases from V and 4 from J; bases not matched to a gene: 12. CDR1 is LGHNA, CDR2 YNFKEQ, per germline. CDR3 nucleotides: TGTGCCAGCAGCCAAGAGGTGATAGCGGGGTCAGGAGCAGATACGCAGTATTTT. Residues: CASSQEVIAGSGADTQYF.

The J gene is TRBJ2-7, the V gene TRBV30, with no clear D. The V gene's germline CDR1 is GTSNPN and CDR2 SVGIG (reference sequence). CDR3 length equals 11 residues. V was trimmed by 4 bases and J by 2 bases, leaving 6 bases between them. CDR3 DNA: TGTGCCTGGACTTTTGCCTACGAGCAGTACTTC. This encodes CAWTFAYEQYF.

This rearrangement joins TRBV9 to TRBJ2-4; 11 bases map to TRBD1. V lost 2 bases and J lost 8; bases outside the gene matches: 6. This CDR3 comprises 15 residues. CDR1 SGDLS and CDR2 YYNGEE come from the germline V gene. The CDR3 loop reads CASSVGTGGRDIQYF. The CDR3 DNA follows: TGTGCCAGCAGCGTTGGGACAGGGGGACGGGACATTCAGTACTTC.

This clone was detected once. The CDR3 spells CASSSQETQYF. DNA of the CDR3: TGTGCCAGCAGTTCACAAGAGACCCAGTACTTC. The chain recombines TRBV9 with TRBJ2-5; D unresolved. The ends were cut back, 5 bases at V and 2 bases at J, with 4 bases in the middle. Per germline, CDR1 SGDLS and CDR2 YYNGEE. The CDR3 totals 11 residues. The full variable domain, completed using reference TRBV9 and TRBJ2-5, is DSGVTQTPKHLITATGQRVTLRCSPRSGDLSVYWYQQSLDQGLQFLIQYYNGEERAKGNILERFSAQQFPDLHSELNLSSLELGDSALYFCASSSQETQYFGPGTRLLVL.

The V gene is TRBV12-3 or TRBV12-4, the J gene TRBJ2-1; D is undetermined. This CDR3 is built from 13 residues. V was clipped by 5 bases and J by 6 bases, with 11 bases between them. Here the CDR3 DNA reads TGTGCCAGCAGTCCCCCGATGAGCAATGAGCAGTTCTTC. Its translation: CASSPPMSNEQFF.

The chain has TRBV7-3 and TRBJ2-2, with a possible D match to TRBD1 (6 bases). The CDR3 is 18 amino acids. Germline loops: CDR1 SGHTA, CDR2 FQGTGA. V was shortened by 0 bases and J by 4 bases, with 18 bases between the two germline ends. The CDR3 coding sequence is TGTGCCAGCAGCTTAACCCTTACAGGGCGCGCATCCACCGGGGAGCTGTTTTTT. Translated: CASSLTLTGRASTGELFF. Drawing the rest from reference TRBV7-3 and TRBJ2-2, the complete variable domain is GAGVSQTPSNKVTEKGKYVELRCDPISGHTALYWYRQSLGQGPEFLIYFQGTGAADDSGLPNDRFFAVRPEGSVSTLKIQRTERGDSAVYLCASSLTLTGRASTGELFFGEGSRLTVL.

The CDR3 reads CACSKTGMSYTF. CDR3 DNA: TGTGCCTGCTCAAAGACAGGGATGAGCTACACCTTC. This chain uses TRBV30 with TRBJ1-2; 7 bases align to TRBD1. The ends lost 6 bases at V and 9 bases at J; junction bases unmatched: 10. The CDR3 is 12 residues long. Per germline, CDR1 GTSNPN and CDR2 SVGIG (reference sequence).

This clone was found many times. The chain is built from TRBV4-1 and TRBJ2-1, with D maybe TRBD2 (7 bases). CDR1 is MGHRA, CDR2 YSYEKL, per germline. This CDR3 spans 15 amino acids. V was pared by 1 base and J by 4 bases, with 11 bases between. CDR3 DNA: TGCGCCAGCAGCCAAGTGGGGGGGGCATACAATGAGCAGTTCTTC. The encoded protein is CASSQVGGAYNEQFF.

The chain uses TRBV19 and TRBJ1-4; D possibly corresponds to TRBD1 (5 bases). The V end was cut by 3 bases, the J end by 4 bases, with 9 bases between. From germline, CDR1 is LNHDA and CDR2 SQIVND (reference sequence). CDR3 length: 14 amino acids. The CDR3 region has the DNA TGTGCCAGTAGTATTCAGGGTCTTAATGAAAAACTGTTTTTT. It codes for CASSIQGLNEKLFF.

V is TRBV6-5 and J is TRBJ1-2; D remains ambiguous. The V and J ends lost 4 bases and 4 bases respectively, with 16 bases between them. Germline V lookup: CDR1 MNHEY, CDR2 SVGAGI. The CDR3 length is 15 residues. The CDR3 spells CASSSGRARGYGYTF. DNA for the CDR3: TGTGCCAGCAGTTCGGGGAGGGCGCGAGGCTATGGCTACACCTTC.

V usage is TRBV7-8 and J usage is TRBJ1-1; 7 bases match TRBD1. The CDR3 has 14 amino acids. With V trimmed by 5 bases and J by 7 bases, 10 bases remained unmatched. Germline V gene sequence: CDR1 SGHVS, CDR2 FQNEAQ. The CDR3 here is CASSPRTGDNEAFF. The CDR3 nucleotides read TGTGCCAGCAGCCCCCGCACAGGGGATAATGAAGCTTTCTTT.

V is TRBV5-1 and J is TRBJ2-1, with 8 bases that match TRBD2. The CDR3 length is 15 residues. Trimming took 4 bases from V and 10 from J; bases not matched to a gene: 13. Germline values: CDR1 SGHRS, CDR2 YFSETQ. The CDR3 loop is CASSPLRGASAEQFF. The CDR3 DNA follows: TGCGCCAGCAGCCCCTTGCGGGGGGCCTCGGCGGAGCAGTTCTTC.

The chain carries TRBV4-1 and TRBJ1-2; 9 nucleotides agree with TRBD1. Per germline, CDR1 MGHRA and CDR2 YSYEKL. This CDR3 comprises 18 residues. The V gene end was trimmed by 3 bases and the J gene end by 3 bases; junction bases not matched to a gene: 14. The CDR3 coding sequence is TGCGCCAGCAGCCACCCACCCGGGACAGGGAGGTCTGACTATGGCTACACCTTC. It is translated as CASSHPPGTGRSDYGYTF.

This rearrangement joins TRBV21-1 to TRBJ1-5; TRBD1 is taken as the D call from the table, unchecked against the DNA. TRBV21-1 is deemed a pseudogene. The CDR3 consists of 15 residues. CDR3 residues: CARKGHPLGNQPQHF. The DNA for the CDR3 is TGTGCCCGAAAGGGACACCCGTTGGGCAATCAGCCCCAGCATTTT.